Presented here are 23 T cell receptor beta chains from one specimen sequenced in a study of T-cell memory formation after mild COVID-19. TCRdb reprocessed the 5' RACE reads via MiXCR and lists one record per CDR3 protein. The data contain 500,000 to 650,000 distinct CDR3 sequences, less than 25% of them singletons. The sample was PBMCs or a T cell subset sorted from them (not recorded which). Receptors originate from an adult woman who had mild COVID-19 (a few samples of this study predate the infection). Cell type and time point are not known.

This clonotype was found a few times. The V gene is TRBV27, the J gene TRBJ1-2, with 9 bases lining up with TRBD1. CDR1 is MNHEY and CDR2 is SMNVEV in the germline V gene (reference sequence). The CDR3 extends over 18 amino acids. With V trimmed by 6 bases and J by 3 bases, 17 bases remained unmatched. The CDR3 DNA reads TGTGCCAGCAGACCCGCAGGCGGTCCCGGACAGGGGTACTATGGCTACACCTTC. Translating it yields CASRPAGGPGQGYYGYTF.

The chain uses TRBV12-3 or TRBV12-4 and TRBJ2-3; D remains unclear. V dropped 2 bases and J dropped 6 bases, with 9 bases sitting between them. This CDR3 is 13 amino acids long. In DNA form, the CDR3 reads TGTGCCAGCAGTTTAAATACTGCGGATACGCAGTATTTT. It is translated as CASSLNTADTQYF.

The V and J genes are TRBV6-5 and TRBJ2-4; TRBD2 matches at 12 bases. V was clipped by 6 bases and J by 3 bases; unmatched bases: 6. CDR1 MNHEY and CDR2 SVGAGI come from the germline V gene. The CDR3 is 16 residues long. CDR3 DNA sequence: TGTGCCAGCAGGGCGACTAGCGGGGGCCTCAAAAACATTCAGTACTTC. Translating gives CASRATSGGLKNIQYF.

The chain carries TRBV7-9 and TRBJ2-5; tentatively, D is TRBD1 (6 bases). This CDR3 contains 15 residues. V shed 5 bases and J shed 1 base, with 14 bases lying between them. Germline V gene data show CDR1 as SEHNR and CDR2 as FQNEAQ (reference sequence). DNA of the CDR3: TGTGCCAGCAGCAACCCGACAGGCCTCCAAGAGACCCAGTACTTC. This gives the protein CASSNPTGLQETQYF.

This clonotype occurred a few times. The CDR3 coding sequence is TGTGCCACCAGCAGAGAAGGACAGGGGGCCTACGAGCAGTACTTC. It encodes CATSREGQGAYEQYF. The chain combines TRBV15 with TRBJ2-7; 10 bases are a match to TRBD1. Germline V lookup: CDR1 LNHNV, CDR2 YYDKDF (reference sequence). CDR3 length: 15 amino acids. V gave up 0 bases and J gave up 2 bases; unmatched junction bases: 1. Using reference TRBV15 and TRBJ2-7 for the parts outside the CDR3, the full variable domain is DAMVIQNPRYQVTQFGKPVTLSCSQTLNHNVMYWYQQKSSQAPKLLFHYYDKDFNNEADTPDNFQSRRPNTSFCFLDIRSPGLGDTAMYLCATSREGQGAYEQYFGPGTRLTVT.

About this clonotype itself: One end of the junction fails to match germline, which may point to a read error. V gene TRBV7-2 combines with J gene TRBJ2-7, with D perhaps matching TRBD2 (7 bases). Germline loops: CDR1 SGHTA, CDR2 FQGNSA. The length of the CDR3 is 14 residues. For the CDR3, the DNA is TGTGCCAGCAGGGGGGGCGGGAGTTCCTCCGAGCAGTACTTC. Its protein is CASRGGGSSSEQYF. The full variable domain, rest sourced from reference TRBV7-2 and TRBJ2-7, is GAGVSQSPSNKVTEKGKDVELRCDPISGHTALYWYRQSLGQGLEFLIYFQGNSAPDKSGLPSDRFSAERTGGSVSTLTIQRTQQEDSAVYLCASRGGGSSSEQYFGPGTRLTVT.

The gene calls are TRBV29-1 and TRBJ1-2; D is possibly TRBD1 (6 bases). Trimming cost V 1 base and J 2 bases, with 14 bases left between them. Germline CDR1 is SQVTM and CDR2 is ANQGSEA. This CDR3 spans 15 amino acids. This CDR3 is CSVEGGPILNYGYTF. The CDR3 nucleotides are TGCAGCGTTGAAGGGGGGCCGATACTGAACTATGGCTACACCTTC.

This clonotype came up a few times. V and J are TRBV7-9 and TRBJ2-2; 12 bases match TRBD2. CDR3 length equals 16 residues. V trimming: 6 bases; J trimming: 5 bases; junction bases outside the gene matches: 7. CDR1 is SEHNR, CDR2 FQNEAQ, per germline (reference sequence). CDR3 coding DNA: TGTGCCAGCAGACCTACTAGCGGGAGGCGAACCGGGGAGCTGTTTTTT. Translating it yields CASRPTSGRRTGELFF.

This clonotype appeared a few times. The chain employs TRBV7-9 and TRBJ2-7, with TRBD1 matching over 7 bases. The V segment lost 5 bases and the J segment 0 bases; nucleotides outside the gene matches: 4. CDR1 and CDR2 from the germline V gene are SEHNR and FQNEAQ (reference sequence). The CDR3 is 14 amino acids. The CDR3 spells CASSTDRDSYEQYF. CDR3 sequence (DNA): TGTGCCAGCAGCACTGACAGGGACTCCTACGAGCAGTACTTC.

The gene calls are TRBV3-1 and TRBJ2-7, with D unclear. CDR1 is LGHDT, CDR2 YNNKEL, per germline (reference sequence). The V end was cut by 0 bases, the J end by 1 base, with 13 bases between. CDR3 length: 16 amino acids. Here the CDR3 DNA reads TGTGCCAGCAGCCAAGAGTCTAGAGACATTTCCTACGAGCAGTACTTC. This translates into CASSQESRDISYEQYF.

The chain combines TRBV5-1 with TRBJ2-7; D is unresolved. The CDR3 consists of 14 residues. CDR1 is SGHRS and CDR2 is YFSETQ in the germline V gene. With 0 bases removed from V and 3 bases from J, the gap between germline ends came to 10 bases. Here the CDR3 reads CASSLGLSGYEQYF. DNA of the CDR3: TGCGCCAGCAGCTTGGGGCTCTCGGGCTACGAGCAGTACTTC.

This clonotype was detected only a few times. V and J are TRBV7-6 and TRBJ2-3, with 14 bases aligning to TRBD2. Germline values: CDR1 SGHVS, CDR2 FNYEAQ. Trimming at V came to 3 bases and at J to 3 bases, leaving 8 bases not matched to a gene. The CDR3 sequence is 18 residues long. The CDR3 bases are TGTGCCAGCAGCTTCCCCGGGACTAGCGGGAGTCCTACAGATACGCAGTATTTT. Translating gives CASSFPGTSGSPTDTQYF.

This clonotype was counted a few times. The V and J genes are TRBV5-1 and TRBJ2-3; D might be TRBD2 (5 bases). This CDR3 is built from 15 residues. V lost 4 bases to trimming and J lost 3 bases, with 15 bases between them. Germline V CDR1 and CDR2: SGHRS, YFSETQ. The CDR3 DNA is TGCGCCAGCAGCCCCCACGGAGGAGTTACAGATACGCAGTATTTT. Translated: CASSPHGGVTDTQYF.

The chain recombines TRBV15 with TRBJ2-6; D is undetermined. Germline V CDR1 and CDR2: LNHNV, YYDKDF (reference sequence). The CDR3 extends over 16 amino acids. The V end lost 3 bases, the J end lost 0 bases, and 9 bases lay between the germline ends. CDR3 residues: CATSSPLFSGANVLTF. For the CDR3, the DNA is TGTGCCACCAGCAGTCCGCTGTTCTCTGGGGCCAACGTCCTGACTTTC.

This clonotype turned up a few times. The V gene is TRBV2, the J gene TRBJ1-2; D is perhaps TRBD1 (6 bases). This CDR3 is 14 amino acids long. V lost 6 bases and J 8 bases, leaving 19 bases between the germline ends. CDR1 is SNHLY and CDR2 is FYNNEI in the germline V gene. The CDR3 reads CASSEKRGTRGYTF. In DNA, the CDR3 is TGTGCCAGCAGCGAGAAAAGGGGGACTCGAGGCTACACCTTC.

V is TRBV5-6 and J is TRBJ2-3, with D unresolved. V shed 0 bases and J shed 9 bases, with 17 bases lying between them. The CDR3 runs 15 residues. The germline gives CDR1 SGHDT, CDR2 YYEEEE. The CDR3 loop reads CASSLGFSLPMTQYF. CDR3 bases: TGTGCCAGCAGCTTGGGCTTTTCCCTCCCGATGACGCAGTATTTT.

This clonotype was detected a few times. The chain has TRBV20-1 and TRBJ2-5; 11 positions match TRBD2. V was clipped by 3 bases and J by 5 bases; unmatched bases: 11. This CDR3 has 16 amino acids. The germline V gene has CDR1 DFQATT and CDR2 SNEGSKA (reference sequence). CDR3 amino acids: CSASRSTSGGRETQYF. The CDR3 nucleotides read TGCAGTGCTAGCCGCTCTACTAGCGGGGGCAGGGAGACCCAGTACTTC.

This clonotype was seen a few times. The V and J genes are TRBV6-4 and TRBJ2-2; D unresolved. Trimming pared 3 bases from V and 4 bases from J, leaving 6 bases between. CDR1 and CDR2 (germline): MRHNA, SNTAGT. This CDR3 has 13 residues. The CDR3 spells CASSESGTGELFF. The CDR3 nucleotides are TGTGCCAGCAGTGAGTCGGGCACCGGGGAGCTGTTTTTT.

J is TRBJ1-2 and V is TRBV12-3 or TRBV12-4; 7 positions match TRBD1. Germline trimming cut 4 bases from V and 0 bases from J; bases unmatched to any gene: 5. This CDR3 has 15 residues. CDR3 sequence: CASSSSGQPNYGYTF. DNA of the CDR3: TGTGCCAGCAGTTCGTCGGGACAGCCTAACTATGGCTACACCTTC.

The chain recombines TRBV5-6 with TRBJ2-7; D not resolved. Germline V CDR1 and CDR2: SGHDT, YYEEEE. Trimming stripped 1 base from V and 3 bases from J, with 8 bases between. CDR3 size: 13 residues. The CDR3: CASSLTEVYEQYF. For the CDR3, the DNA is TGTGCCAGCAGCTTGACAGAAGTCTACGAGCAGTACTTC.

The DNA of the CDR3 is TGTGCCAGCAGTTCCCGAGGGGGGGCTTCTGGCTACACCTTC. It is translated as CASSSRGGASGYTF. The J gene is TRBJ1-2, the V gene TRBV6-5, with TRBD1 as a possible D gene (6 bases). The CDR3 has 14 residues. The ends were cut back, 4 bases at V and 7 bases at J, with 16 bases in the middle. Germline values: CDR1 MNHEY, CDR2 SVGAGI.

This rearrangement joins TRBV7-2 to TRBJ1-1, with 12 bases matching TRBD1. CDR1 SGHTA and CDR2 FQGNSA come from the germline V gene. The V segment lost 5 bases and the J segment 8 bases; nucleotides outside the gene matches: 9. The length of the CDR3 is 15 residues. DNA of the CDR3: TGTGCCAGCAGCCGAACCGGGACAGGGGGCAGGGAAGCTTTCTTT. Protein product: CASSRTGTGGREAFF.

CDR3 coding DNA: TGTGCCAGCAGTACCTACAGGGTTAGGGATGAAAAACTGTTTTTT. It codes for CASSTYRVRDEKLFF. V usage is TRBV12-3 or TRBV12-4 and J usage is TRBJ1-4; weak D call: TRBD1 (6 bases). The CDR3 runs to 15 residues. The ends were cut back, 5 bases at V and 6 bases at J, with 16 bases in the middle.